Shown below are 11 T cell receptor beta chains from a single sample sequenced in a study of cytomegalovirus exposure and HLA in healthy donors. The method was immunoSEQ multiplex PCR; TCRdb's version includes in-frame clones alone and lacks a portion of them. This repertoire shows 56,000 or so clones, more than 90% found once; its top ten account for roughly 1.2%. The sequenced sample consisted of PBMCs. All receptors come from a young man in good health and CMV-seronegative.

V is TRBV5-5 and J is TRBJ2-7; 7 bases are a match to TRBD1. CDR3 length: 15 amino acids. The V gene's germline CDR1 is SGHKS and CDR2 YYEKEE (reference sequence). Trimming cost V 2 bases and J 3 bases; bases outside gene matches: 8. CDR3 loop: CASSFPPGGIYEQYF. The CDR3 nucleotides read TGTGCCAGCAGCTTCCCCCCAGGGGGTATCTACGAGCAGTACTTC.

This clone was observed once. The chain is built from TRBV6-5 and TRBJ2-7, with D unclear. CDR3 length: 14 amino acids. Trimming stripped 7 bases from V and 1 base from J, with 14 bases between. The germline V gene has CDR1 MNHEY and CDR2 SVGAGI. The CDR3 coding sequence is TGTGCCAGCAAGCTATATTCGACTTCCTACGAGCAGTACTTC. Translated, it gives CASKLYSTSYEQYF.

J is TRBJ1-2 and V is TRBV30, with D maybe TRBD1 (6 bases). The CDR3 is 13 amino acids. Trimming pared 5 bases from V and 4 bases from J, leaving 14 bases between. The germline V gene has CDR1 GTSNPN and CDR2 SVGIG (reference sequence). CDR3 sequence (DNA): TGTGCCTGGGGAGGGGGGGAACTCTATGGCTACACCTTC. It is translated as CAWGGGELYGYTF.

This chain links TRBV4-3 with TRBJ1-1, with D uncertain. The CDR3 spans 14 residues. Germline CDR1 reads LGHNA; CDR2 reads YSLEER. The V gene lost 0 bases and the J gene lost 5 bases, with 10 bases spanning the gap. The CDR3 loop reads CASSQDGRGTEAFF. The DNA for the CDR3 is TGCGCCAGCAGCCAAGATGGGCGGGGAACTGAAGCTTTCTTT.

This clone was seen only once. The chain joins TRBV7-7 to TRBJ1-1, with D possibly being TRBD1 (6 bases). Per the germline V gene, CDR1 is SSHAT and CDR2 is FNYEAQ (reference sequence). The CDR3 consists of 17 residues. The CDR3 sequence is CASRMWGQKDRNTEAFF. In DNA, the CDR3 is TGTGCTAGCCGCATGTGGGGGCAGAAGGATCGTAACACTGAAGCTTTCTTT.

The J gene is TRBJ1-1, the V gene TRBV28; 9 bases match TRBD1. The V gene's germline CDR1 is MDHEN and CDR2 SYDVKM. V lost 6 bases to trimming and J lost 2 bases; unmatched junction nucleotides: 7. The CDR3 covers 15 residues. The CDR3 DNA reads TGTGCCAGCAGACGTGGGACAGGGCCTAACACTGAAGCTTTCTTT. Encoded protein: CASRRGTGPNTEAFF.

In DNA, the CDR3 is TGTGCCAGCGTCAAAACCTGGACTAGCGGATACAATGAGCAGTTCTTC. Its protein product is CASVKTWTSGYNEQFF. The chain couples TRBV11-2 to TRBJ2-1, with TRBD2 matching 10 bases. This CDR3 is built from 16 residues. The trim removed 8 bases at V and 4 bases at J, leaving 11 bases unmatched. Germline assignment: CDR1 SGHAT and CDR2 FQNNGV.

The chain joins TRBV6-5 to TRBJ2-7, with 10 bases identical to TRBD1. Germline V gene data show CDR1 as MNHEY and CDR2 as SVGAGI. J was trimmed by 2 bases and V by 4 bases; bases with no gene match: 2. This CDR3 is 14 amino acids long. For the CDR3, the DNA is TGTGCCAGCAGTTTTGGGACAGGGGCCTACGAGCAGTACTTC. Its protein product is CASSFGTGAYEQYF.

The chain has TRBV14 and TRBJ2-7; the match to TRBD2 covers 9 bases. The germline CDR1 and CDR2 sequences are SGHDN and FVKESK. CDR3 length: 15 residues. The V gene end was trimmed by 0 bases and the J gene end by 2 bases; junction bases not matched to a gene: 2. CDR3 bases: TGTGCCAGCAGCCAAGAGGCGGGAGGGCCCTACGAGCAGTACTTC. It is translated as CASSQEAGGPYEQYF.

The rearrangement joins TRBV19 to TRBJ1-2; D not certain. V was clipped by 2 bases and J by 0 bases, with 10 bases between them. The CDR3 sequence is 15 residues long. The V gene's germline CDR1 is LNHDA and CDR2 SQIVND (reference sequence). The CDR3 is CASSITRPANYGYTF. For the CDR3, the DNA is TGTGCCAGTAGTATAACCAGGCCAGCTAACTATGGCTACACCTTC.

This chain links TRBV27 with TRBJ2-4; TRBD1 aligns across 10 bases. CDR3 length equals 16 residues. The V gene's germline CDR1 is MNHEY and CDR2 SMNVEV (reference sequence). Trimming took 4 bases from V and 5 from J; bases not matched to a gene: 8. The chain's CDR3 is CASSSGIGTGENIQYF. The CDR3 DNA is TGTGCCAGCAGTTCCGGGATCGGGACAGGGGAAAACATTCAGTACTTC.